The 4 T cell receptor beta chains reported below all come from one sample, sequenced in a study of CD8 T cells in Susac syndrome. When the RNA was reverse transcribed, random hexamers were used with an input of about 0.45 to 1 ug. In TCRdb, the immunoSEQ multiplex PCR reads were re-called with MiXCR into one record per CDR3 protein. This table has about 300,000 distinct CDR3 sequences, around 91% appearing once. Sequencing was carried out using CD8+ T cells from PBMCs. The receptors shown here come from a human donor with multiple sclerosis.

This chain connects TRBV4-1 to TRBJ2-6, with 9 bases aligning to TRBD1. The J segment lost 0 bases and the V segment lost 5 bases, leaving 8 bases of the junction unmatched. CDR1 and CDR2 (germline): MGHRA, YSYEKL. The CDR3 consists of 18 residues. The CDR3 DNA reads as TGCGCCAGCAGCATTTCGGGACAGGGTTTCTCTGGGGCCAACGTCCTGACTTTC. Its translation is CASSISGQGFSGANVLTF.

The V and J genes are TRBV24-1 and TRBJ2-7; possible D gene TRBD1, 6 bases. CDR1 is KGHDR and CDR2 is SFDVKD in the germline V gene. The V end lost 2 bases, the J end lost 2 bases, and 9 bases lay between the germline ends. CDR3 length equals 14 residues. In DNA, the CDR3 is TGTGCCACCAGTGATTCGAACAGGGCCTACGAGCAGTACTTC. It codes for CATSDSNRAYEQYF.

In this sample, this clonotype turned up once. In DNA, the CDR3 is TGCAGTGCTAGAGACCCGGGTGCGGGCTATGGCTACACCTTC. It codes for CSARDPGAGYGYTF. The genes are TRBV20-1 and TRBJ1-2; unclear D gene. V lost 0 bases, J lost 4 bases, and 12 bases lay in between. This CDR3 spans 14 amino acids. Germline CDR1 DFQATT, CDR2 SNEGSKA (reference sequence).

This chain uses TRBV27 with TRBJ1-5, with 12 positions matching TRBD1. This CDR3 is built from 15 residues. CDR1 is MNHEY and CDR2 is SMNVEV in the germline V gene (reference sequence). V lost 6 bases and J lost 7; bases outside the gene matches: 7. CDR3 amino acids: CASSSGTGGGQPQHF. CDR3 DNA sequence: TGTGCCAGCAGCTCCGGGACAGGGGGCGGACAGCCCCAGCATTTT.